This T cell receptor (beta chain) was recorded in a study of blood T cell repertoires in COVID-19. As for the study in general: Researchers got acute and convalescent COVID-19 samples from the United States, Italy and Spain. The analysed material was cDNA or gDNA that came from T cells, B-cell-depleted T cells, or PBMCs.

In the authors' workflow: By means of reference gene primer amplification, nucleated cell counts were estimated. Profiling relied on immunoSEQ multiplex PCR, and the TCRdb table lists in-frame clones only, not all of them. That table furnishes V, J and clone size, whereas the DNA furnished D and trimming. The sample has approximately 71,000 clones, roughly 78% seen once. The CDR3 consists of 16 residues. Germline values: CDR1 SEHNR, CDR2 FQNEAQ (reference sequence). Trimming took 1 base from V and 2 from J, leaving 15 bases between them. The receptor was derived from a man between 60 and 75 years old with active or convalescent COVID-19. Sequencing input: peripheral blood. V and J are TRBV7-9 and TRBJ2-7, with D uncertain. CDR3 sequence: CASSLGLPGNTYEQYF. The DNA for the CDR3 is TGTGCCAGCAGCTTAGGACTTCCCGGCAATACCTACGAGCAGTACTTC.